This TCR beta chain was obtained from a study of shared clonotypes between healthy human individuals. Whole-study context: Aged between 18 and 49, the donors were a couple of women and three men. Study conclusions and caveats: Lower generation probabilities were found for non-shared clonotypes than for those shared by all four donors.

Method: immunoSEQ multiplex PCR; TCRdb's copy keeps in-frame clones and lacks some. The profile shows under 2,000,000 clones, approximately 95% of them singletons. CDR1 is MNHEY and CDR2 is SMNVEV in the germline V gene (reference sequence). Trimming took off 2 bases at V and 5 bases at J, with 16 bases between the two ends. The CDR3 extends over 15 amino acids. Terminally differentiated effector memory CD45RA+ cells were excluded by CCR7 positive selection of CD45RO-negative cells. As for this clone: No antigen is known for it.

This receptor was identified in a man between 18 and 29 years old in good health. This chain links TRBV27 with TRBJ2-7, with D perhaps TRBD1 or TRBD2 (5 bases each). Sequencing was performed on naive CD8+ T cells sorted from blood. The CDR3 DNA is TGTGCCAGCAGTTTAATCGGGGACCTAACGAACGAGCAGTACTTC. The encoded protein is CASSLIGDLTNEQYF.